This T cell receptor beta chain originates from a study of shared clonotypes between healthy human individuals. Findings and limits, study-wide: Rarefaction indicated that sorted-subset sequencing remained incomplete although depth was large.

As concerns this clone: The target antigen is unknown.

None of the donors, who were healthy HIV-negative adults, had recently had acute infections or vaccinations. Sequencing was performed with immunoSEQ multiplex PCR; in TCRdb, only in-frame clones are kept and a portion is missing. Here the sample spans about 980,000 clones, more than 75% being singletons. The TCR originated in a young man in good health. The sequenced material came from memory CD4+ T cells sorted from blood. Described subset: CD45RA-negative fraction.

CDR3 amino acids: CASSMTGVGGYGYTF. CDR3 in DNA: TGTGCCAGTAGTATGACAGGGGTTGGCGGCTATGGCTACACCTTC. The chain uses TRBV19 and TRBJ1-2; 8 nucleotides agree with TRBD1. CDR1 is LNHDA and CDR2 is SQIVND in the germline V gene (reference sequence). V trimming: 3 bases; J trimming: 4 bases; junction bases outside the gene matches: 7. CDR3 length equals 15 residues. Based on the CDR3 plus reference TRBV19 and TRBJ1-2, the full variable domain is DGGITQSPKYLFRKEGQNVTLSCEQNLNHDAMYWYRQDPGQGLRLIYYSQIVNDFQKGDIAEGYSVSREKKESFPLTVTSAQKNPTAFYLCASSMTGVGGYGYTFGSGTRLTVV.